This T cell receptor beta chain was recovered during a study of beta chain features in type 1 diabetes. Isolated RNA was reverse transcribed in full, so expressed TCRB transcripts were sequenced. Repertoires were generated with immunoSEQ multiplex PCR, while TCRdb's copy carries only in-frame clones and drops some. The sample has about 270,000 clones, roughly an eighth seen once. This clone was observed a handful of times. The antigen is not known. Findings and caveats of the study: Shortening that was moderate but significant affected the TCRB CDR3s of Type 1 diabetes patients in all four CD4+ subsets.

The CDR3 loop spans 16 amino acids. After removal of 3 bases from V and 2 bases from J, the junction contained 6 bases not matched to a gene. Germline V gene sequence: CDR1 SNHLY, CDR2 FYNNEI. Sequenced sample: naive CD4+ T cells from blood. The V and J genes are TRBV2 and TRBJ2-5, with 10 bases matching TRBD2. The clonotype comes from a man younger than 45 with type 1 diabetes. CDR3 loop: CASSDWTSGAQETQYF. Here the CDR3 DNA reads TGTGCCAGCAGTGATTGGACTAGCGGAGCACAAGAGACCCAGTACTTC.